Described below is a single T cell receptor beta chain sequence and its context. In the authors' methods: Amplification of reference gene primers was used by the study to estimate nucleated cell counts. TCRdb's table, derived via immunoSEQ multiplex PCR, lists solely in-frame clones and lacks some. That table is the source of V, J and clone size, and D and trimming were worked out from the DNA. In the table there are 150,000 to 170,000 clones, around 83% of which are singletons. This CDR3 has 13 amino acids. Germline-derived CDR1 and CDR2 are SNHLY and FYNNEI. The V end was cut by 4 bases, the J end by 3 bases, with 9 bases between. The record originates from a study of blood T cell repertoires in COVID-19. Study summary: Samples representing acute and convalescent COVID-19 were sourced from the United States, Italy and Spain. PBMCs, B-cell-depleted T cells, or T cells were the source of the cDNA or gDNA that made up the material.

Followed over time, Seattle patients had been enrolled while infection was active. Sequencing input: peripheral blood. This chain joins TRBV2 and TRBJ2-5, with D tentatively TRBD2 (5 bases). The TCR sequence derives from a woman aged 60-75 years with COVID-19, enrolled during active disease. CDR3 amino acids: CASSVKGEETQYF. The DNA of the CDR3 is TGTGCCAGCAGTGTTAAGGGAGAAGAGACCCAGTACTTC.